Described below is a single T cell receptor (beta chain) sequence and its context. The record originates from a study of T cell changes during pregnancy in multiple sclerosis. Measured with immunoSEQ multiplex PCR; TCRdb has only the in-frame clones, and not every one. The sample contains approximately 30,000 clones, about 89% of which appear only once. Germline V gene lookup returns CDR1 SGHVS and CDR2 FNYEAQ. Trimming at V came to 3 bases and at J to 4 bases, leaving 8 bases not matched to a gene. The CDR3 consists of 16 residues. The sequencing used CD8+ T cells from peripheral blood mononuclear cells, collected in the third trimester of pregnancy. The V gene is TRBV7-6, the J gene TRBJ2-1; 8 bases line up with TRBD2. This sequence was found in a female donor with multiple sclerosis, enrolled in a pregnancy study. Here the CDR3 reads CASSLWGGGPYNEQFF. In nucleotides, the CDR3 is TGTGCCAGCAGCTTGTGGGGCGGGGGGCCGTACAATGAGCAGTTCTTC.